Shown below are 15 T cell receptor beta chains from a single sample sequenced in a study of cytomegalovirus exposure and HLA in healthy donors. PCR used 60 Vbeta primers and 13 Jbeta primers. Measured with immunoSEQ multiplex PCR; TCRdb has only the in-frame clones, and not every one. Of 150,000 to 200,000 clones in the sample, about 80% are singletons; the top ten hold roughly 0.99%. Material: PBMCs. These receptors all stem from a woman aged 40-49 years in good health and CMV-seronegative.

CDR3 protein: CASSPIPGQEPYGYTF. In nucleotides, the CDR3 is TGTGCCAGCAGCCCTATTCCGGGACAGGAGCCCTATGGCTACACCTTC. This rearrangement joins TRBV28 to TRBJ1-2, with 8 bases identical to TRBD1. The CDR3 has 16 amino acids. Germline CDR1 reads MDHEN; CDR2 reads SYDVKM. The ends lost 6 bases at V and 4 bases at J; junction bases unmatched: 13.

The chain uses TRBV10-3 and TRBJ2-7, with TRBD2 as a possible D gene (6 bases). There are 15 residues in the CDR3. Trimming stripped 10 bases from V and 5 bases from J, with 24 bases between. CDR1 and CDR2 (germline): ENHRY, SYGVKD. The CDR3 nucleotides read TGTGCCAGCGCTTGGGGAGGAGGATTTGGAGACGAGCAGTACGTC. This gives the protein CASAWGGGFGDEQYV.

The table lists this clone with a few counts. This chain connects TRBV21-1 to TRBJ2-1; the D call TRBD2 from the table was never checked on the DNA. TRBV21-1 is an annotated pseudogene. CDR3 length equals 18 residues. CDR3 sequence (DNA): TGTGCCAGCAGCAAAGACTGGAAGGCGGGAGTCGCCGGTAAGGAGCAGTTCTTC. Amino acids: CASSKDWKAGVAGKEQFF.

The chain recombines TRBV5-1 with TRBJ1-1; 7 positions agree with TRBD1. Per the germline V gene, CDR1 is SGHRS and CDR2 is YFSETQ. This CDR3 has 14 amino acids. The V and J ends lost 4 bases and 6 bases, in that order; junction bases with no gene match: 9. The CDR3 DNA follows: TGCGCCAGCAGCCGTGGACAGGACAACGCTGAAGCTTTCTTT. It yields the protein CASSRGQDNAEAFF.

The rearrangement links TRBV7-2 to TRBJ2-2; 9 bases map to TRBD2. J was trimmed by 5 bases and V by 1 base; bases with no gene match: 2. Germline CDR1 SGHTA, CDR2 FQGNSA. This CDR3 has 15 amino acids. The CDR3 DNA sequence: TGTGCCAGCAGCTTAGTCCTAGCGGGAACCGGGGAGCTGTTTTTT. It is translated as CASSLVLAGTGELFF.

The CDR3 sequence is CASRLGTSGRRGYEQYV. The CDR3 DNA reads TGTGCAAGTCGCTTAGGGACTAGCGGGAGACGGGGCTACGAGCAGTACGTC. The chain employs TRBV12-2 and TRBJ2-7; TRBD2 reflects the table's D call only, with no check against the DNA. TRBV12-2 is a listed pseudogene. The CDR3 has 17 amino acids.

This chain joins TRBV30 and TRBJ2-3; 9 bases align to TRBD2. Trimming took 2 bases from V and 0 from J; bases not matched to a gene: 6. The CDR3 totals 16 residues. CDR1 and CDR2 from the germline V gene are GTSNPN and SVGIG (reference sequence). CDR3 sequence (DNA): TGTGCCTGGAGTCGGCTAGCGGGAACCAGCACAGATACGCAGTATTTT. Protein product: CAWSRLAGTSTDTQYF. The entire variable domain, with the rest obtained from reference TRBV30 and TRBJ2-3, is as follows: SQTIHQWPATLVQPVGSPLSLECTVEGTSNPNLYWYRQAAGRGLQLLFYSVGIGQISSEVPQNLSASRPQDRQFILSSKKLLLSDSGFYLCAWSRLAGTSTDTQYFGPGTRLTVL.

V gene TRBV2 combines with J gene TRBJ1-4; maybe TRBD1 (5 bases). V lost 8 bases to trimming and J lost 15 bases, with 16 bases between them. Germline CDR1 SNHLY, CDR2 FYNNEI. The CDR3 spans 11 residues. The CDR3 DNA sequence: TGTGCCAGCGGGGGAGGAAGGGAGGTGTTTTTT. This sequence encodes CASGGGREVFF.

The CDR3 bases are TGTGCCAGCAGCTTATCCCCCAGGGGAAACACCATATATTTT. Its translation is CASSLSPRGNTIYF. The chain has TRBV7-2 and TRBJ1-3; D remains ambiguous. The CDR3 runs 14 residues. The V end lost 2 bases, the J end lost 4 bases, and 9 bases lay between the germline ends. Per germline, CDR1 SGHTA and CDR2 FQGNSA.

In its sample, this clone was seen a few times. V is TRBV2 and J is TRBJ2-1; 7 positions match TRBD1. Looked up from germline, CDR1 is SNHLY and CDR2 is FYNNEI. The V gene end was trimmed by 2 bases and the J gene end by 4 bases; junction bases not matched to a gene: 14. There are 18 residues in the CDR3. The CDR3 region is CASSESAETGKVYNEQFF. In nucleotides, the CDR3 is TGTGCCAGCAGTGAATCGGCCGAGACAGGGAAAGTTTACAATGAGCAGTTCTTC. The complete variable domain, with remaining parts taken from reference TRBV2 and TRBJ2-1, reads EPEVTQTPSHQVTQMGQEVILRCVPISNHLYFYWYRQILGQKVEFLVSFYNNEISEKSEIFDDQFSVERPDGSNFTLKIRSTKLEDSAMYFCASSESAETGKVYNEQFFGPGTRLTVL.

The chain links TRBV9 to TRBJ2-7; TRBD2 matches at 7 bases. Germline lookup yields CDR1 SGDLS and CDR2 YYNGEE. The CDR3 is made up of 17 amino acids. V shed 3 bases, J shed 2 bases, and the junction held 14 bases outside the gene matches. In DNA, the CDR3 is TGTGCCAGCAGCGCTTCCTTAGGCGGGAGTGGGACCTACGAGCAGTACTTC. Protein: CASSASLGGSGTYEQYF.

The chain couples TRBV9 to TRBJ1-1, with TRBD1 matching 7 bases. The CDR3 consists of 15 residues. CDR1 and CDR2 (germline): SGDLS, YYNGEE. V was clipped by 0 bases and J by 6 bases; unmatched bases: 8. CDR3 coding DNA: TGTGCCAGCAGCGTAGAAAGGGGGCTTGACGCTGAAGCTTTCTTT. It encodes CASSVERGLDAEAFF.

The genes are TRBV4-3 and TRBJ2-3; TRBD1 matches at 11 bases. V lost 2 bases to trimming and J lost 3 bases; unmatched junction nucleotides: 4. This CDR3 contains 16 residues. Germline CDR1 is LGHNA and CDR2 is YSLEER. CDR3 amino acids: CASSQWGQGETDTQYF. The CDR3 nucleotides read TGCGCCAGCAGCCAATGGGGACAGGGGGAAACAGATACGCAGTATTTT.

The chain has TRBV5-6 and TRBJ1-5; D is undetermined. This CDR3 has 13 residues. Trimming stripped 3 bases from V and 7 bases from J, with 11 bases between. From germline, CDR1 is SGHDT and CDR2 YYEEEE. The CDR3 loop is CASSWRAGQPQHF. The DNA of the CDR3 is TGTGCCAGCAGCTGGCGGGCTGGACAGCCCCAGCATTTT.

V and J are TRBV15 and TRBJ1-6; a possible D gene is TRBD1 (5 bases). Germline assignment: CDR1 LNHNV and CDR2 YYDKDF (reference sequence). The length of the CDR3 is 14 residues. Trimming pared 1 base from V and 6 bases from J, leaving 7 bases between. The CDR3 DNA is TGTGCCACCAGCAGAGTTAGGGGTAATTCACCCCTCCACTTT. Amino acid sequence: CATSRVRGNSPLHF.